This T cell receptor beta chain is drawn from a study of regulatory T cells in long-lasting Graves disease. Indicated time point: newly diagnosed GD, antithyroid drugs for less than 3 months. TCR sequences were obtained from RNA taken from PBMCs. V dropped 1 base and J dropped 6; count of bases not matched to a gene: 9. Germline assignment: CDR1 LNHDA and CDR2 SQIVND (reference sequence). There are 15 residues in the CDR3. Through Arm-PCR of CDR3 regions and iRepertoire HTBI primers, TCR beta libraries were built. TCRdb re-called the multiplex PCR reads through MiXCR, storing one row per CDR3 protein. The sample contains 500,000 to 700,000 distinct CDR3 sequences, around 15% of which appear only once. The same data also contributed to another study, on T cells in Graves' hyperthyroidism and ophthalmopathy. Per that paper: Absence of ophthalmopathy progression within 18 months defined stable Graves' hyperthyroidism. A model using 13 V-J features told ophthalmopathy apart from stable hyperthyroidism.

The gene calls are TRBV19 and TRBJ2-7; 7 bases align to TRBD1. Sequenced here: peripheral blood mononuclear cells (PBMCs), sampled at new diagnosis, from a patient treated with antithyroid drugs. The TCR was taken from a woman aged 25 to 39 with Graves disease. The CDR3 reads CASSIVSKGALEQYF. DNA for the CDR3: TGTGCCAGTAGTATAGTTTCCAAGGGGGCGCTCGAGCAGTACTTC.